This TCR beta chain is drawn from a study of shared clonotypes between healthy human individuals. Study-wide points: Across subsets, estimated richness was generally greater for naive than for memory populations.

CDR1 is LGHNA and CDR2 is YNFKEQ in the germline V gene. J was trimmed by 4 bases and V by 0 bases; bases with no gene match: 8. The CDR3 runs to 17 residues. Measured with immunoSEQ multiplex PCR; TCRdb has only the in-frame clones, and not every one. Among under 600,000 clones listed, around 95% were seen once. On this clone: Its cognate antigen is unknown.

The chain employs TRBV4-2 and TRBJ2-2, with TRBD2 identical over 7 bases. This receptor was taken from a woman aged 25-40 years in good health. Sequencing used naive CD4+ T cells sorted from blood. Stated subset: CD45RA+ positively selected. In nucleotides, the CDR3 is TGTGCCAGCAGCCAAGAAGGCGGGAGAGCGGGCACCGGGGAGCTGTTTTTT. Translated, it gives CASSQEGGRAGTGELFF.